This T cell receptor (beta chain) was captured by sequencing in a study of shared clonotypes between healthy human individuals. Naive CD8 cells were CD45RO-negative, positively selected for CCR7, excluding terminally differentiated effector memory CD45RA+ cells. Germline lookup yields CDR1 LNHDA and CDR2 SQIVND (reference sequence). The CDR3 loop spans 14 amino acids. Trimming shortened V by 3 bases and J by 2 bases, and 11 bases separated the two germline ends. Method: immunoSEQ multiplex PCR; TCRdb's copy keeps in-frame clones and lacks some. Of some 1,900,000 clones in the sample, less than 95% were seen once.

The sample consisted of naive CD8+ T cells sorted from blood. The sequence derives from a man aged 18 to 29 in good health. This chain connects TRBV19 to TRBJ2-7; D not resolved. CDR3 region: CASSMDDETYEQYF. The DNA of the CDR3 is TGTGCCAGTAGTATGGATGACGAAACCTACGAGCAGTACTTC.